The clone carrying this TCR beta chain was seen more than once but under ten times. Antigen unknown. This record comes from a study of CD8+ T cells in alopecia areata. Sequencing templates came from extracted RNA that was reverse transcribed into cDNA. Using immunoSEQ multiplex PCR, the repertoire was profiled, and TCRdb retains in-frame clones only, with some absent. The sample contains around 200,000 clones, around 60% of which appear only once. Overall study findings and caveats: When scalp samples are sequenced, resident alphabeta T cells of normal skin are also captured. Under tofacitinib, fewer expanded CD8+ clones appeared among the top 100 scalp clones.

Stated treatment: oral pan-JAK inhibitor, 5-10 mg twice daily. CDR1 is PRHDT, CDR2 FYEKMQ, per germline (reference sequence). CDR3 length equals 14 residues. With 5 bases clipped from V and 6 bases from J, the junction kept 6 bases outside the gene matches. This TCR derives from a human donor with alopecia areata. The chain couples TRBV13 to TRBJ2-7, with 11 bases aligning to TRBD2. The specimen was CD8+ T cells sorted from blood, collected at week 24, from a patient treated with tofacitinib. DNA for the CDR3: TGTGCCAGCAGCCTACCGGGACTAGCGGCCGAGCAGTACTTC. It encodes CASSLPGLAAEQYF. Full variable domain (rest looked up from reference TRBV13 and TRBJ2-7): AAGVIQSPRHLIKEKRETATLKCYPIPRHDTVYWYQQGPGQDPQFLISFYEKMQSDKGSIPDRFSAQQFSDYHSELNMSSLELGDSALYFCASSLPGLAAEQYFGPGTRLTVT.